The 7 T cell receptor beta chains given below trace back to one sample, sequenced in a study of blood T cells in healthy people across ages (dated by TCRdb to about 2015). The protocol used for the library was 5' RACE. TCRdb names Illumina HiSeq 2500 as the instrument used. A second roughly 6 to 11 cycle PCR used a sample-barcoded 5' primer and a J-beta primer mix. TCRdb itself trimmed the public reads at Q25 with fastp, ran MiXCR and retained productive beta chains. Entries that share a CDR3 protein sequence are merged under the most common genes and DNA. The sample table shows 1.4 million or so distinct CDR3 sequences, and approximately 39% are seen once. The ten largest clones capture 4% of the sample. Material for sequencing was blood. Receptors were obtained from a woman between 18 and 29 years old in good health.

This clonotype was found many times. This sequence joins TRBV6-5 and TRBJ1-2; D is uncertain. The CDR3 is 14 residues long. Germline V gives CDR1 MNHEY, CDR2 SVGAGI. Trimming shortened V by 2 bases and J by 7 bases, and 14 bases separated the two germline ends. This CDR3 is CASSYRREGSGYTF. DNA of the CDR3: TGTGCCAGCAGTTACCGTAGGGAGGGATCTGGCTACACCTTC.

The chain recombines TRBV7-9 with TRBJ1-2, with a tentative D call TRBD1 (6 bases). Germline V gene sequence: CDR1 SEHNR, CDR2 FQNEAQ (reference sequence). CDR3 size: 15 residues. Trimming stripped 0 bases from V and 9 bases from J, with 17 bases between. CDR3 residues: CASSLAVGAGASYTF. CDR3 DNA: TGTGCCAGCAGCTTAGCGGTGGGGGCAGGGGCCAGCTACACCTTC.

This clonotype was seen only a few times. The gene calls are TRBV27 and TRBJ1-2; D remains unclear. The CDR3 spans 15 residues. CDR1 is MNHEY and CDR2 is SMNVEV in the germline V gene (reference sequence). The V end was cut by 5 bases, the J end by 8 bases, with 21 bases between. The CDR3 coding sequence is TGTGCCAGCAGTCCTATCGGGGAGGCTGAAGGGGGCTACACCTTC. It encodes CASSPIGEAEGGYTF.

The V gene is TRBV2, the J gene TRBJ1-6, with TRBD1 matching 11 bases. The CDR3 is 15 residues long. Germline CDR1 and CDR2: SNHLY and FYNNEI. The trim removed 5 bases at V and 8 bases at J, leaving 5 bases unmatched. The CDR3 protein is CASSPGQGEYSPLHF. The CDR3 nucleotides are TGTGCCAGCAGTCCGGGACAGGGGGAGTATTCACCCCTCCACTTT.

This clonotype was found a few times. The chain combines TRBV29-1 with TRBJ2-3; TRBD2 is a possible D gene (5 bases). V was clipped by 7 bases and J by 3 bases, with 17 bases between them. The CDR3 length is 14 residues. CDR1 is SQVTM, CDR2 ANQGSEA, per germline. The CDR3 sequence is CSGLLEVRTDTQYF. DNA of the CDR3: TGCAGCGGGCTACTAGAAGTACGTACAGATACGCAGTATTTT.

V usage is TRBV20-1 and J usage is TRBJ1-2, with unresolved D. The CDR3 sequence is 12 residues long. V shed 3 bases and J shed 0 bases, with 5 bases lying between them. The V gene's germline CDR1 is DFQATT and CDR2 SNEGSKA (reference sequence). The CDR3 region has the DNA TGCAGTGCTAGTGCCCCTAACTATGGCTACACCTTC. This translates into CSASAPNYGYTF.

This clonotype appeared a few times. The chain joins TRBV29-1 to TRBJ2-3, with unresolved D. Germline values: CDR1 SQVTM, CDR2 ANQGSEA. The V and J ends lost 3 bases and 2 bases respectively, with 15 bases between them. The CDR3 is made up of 15 amino acids. CDR3 DNA sequence: TGCAGCGTTGACTATGTGGCTAGTCCCACAGATACGCAGTATTTT. Protein: CSVDYVASPTDTQYF.